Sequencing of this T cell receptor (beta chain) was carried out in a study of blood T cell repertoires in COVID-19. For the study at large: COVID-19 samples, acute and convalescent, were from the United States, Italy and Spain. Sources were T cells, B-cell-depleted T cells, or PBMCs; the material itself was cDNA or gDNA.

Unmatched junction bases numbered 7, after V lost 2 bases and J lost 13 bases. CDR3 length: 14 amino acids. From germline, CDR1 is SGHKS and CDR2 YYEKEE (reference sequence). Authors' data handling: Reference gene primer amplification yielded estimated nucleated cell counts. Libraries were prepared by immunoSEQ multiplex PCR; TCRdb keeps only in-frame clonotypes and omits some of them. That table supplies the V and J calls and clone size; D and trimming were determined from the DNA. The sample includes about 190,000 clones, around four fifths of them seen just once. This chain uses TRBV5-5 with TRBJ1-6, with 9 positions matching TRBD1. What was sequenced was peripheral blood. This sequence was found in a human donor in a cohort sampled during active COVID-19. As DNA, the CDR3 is TGTGCCAGCAGCTTTGACAGGGGGTTCTCTCCCCTCCACTTT. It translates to CASSFDRGFSPLHF.